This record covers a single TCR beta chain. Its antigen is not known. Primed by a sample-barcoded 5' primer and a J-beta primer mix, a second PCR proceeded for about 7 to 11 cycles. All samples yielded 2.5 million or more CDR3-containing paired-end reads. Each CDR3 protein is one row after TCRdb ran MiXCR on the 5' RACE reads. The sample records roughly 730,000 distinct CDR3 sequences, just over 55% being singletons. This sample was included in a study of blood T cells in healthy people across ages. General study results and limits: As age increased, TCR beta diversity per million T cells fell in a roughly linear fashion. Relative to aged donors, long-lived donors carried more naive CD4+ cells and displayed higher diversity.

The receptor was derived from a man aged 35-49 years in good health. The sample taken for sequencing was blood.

The CDR3 reads CSVEDLPSPEAFF. The CDR3 coding sequence is TGCAGCGTTGAAGATCTACCGTCTCCCGAAGCTTTCTTT. J is TRBJ1-1 and V is TRBV29-1; D is unresolved. Trimming pared 0 bases from V and 8 bases from J, leaving 13 bases between. This CDR3 spans 13 amino acids. The germline V gene encodes CDR1 SQVTM and CDR2 ANQGSEA.